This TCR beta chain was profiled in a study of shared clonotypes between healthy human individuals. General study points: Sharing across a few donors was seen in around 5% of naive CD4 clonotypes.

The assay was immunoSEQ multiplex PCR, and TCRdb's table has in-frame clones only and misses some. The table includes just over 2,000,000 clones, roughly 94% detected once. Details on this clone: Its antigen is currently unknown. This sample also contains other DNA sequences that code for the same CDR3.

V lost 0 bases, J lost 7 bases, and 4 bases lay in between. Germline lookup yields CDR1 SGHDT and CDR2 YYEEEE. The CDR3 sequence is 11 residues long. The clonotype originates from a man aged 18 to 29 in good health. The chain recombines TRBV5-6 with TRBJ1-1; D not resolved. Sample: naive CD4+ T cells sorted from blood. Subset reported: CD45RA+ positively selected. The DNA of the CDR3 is TGTGCCAGCAGCTTGGTAGGTGAAGCTTTCTTT. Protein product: CASSLVGEAFF. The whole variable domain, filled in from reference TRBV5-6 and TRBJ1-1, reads DAGVTQSPTHLIKTRGQQVTLRCSPKSGHDTVSWYQQALGQGPQFIFQYYEEEERQRGNFPDRFSGHQFPNYSSELNVNALLLGDSALYLCASSLVGEAFFGQGTRLTVV.